This T cell receptor beta chain was documented in a study of OX40 agonist ivuxolimab in advanced cancers. Study-wide background: Patients' therapy was ivuxolimab, an antibody that acts as an agonist of OX40 (CD134).

This table comes from immunoSEQ multiplex PCR, and its TCRdb copy is limited to in-frame clones, with some not included. The sample lists tens of thousands of clones; approximately 91% were seen once. The length of the CDR3 is 14 residues. Trimming removed 5 bases from V and 8 bases from J; junction bases left unmatched: 9. In germline, CDR1 is SNHLY, CDR2 FYNNEI. The V and J genes are TRBV2 and TRBJ2-4, with 7 positions matching TRBD1. This sample comprised CD4+ or CD8+ T cells sorted from blood, obtained in a trial of the OX40 agonist ivuxolimab. This TCR was sampled from an adult with an advanced solid tumor such as melanoma, head and neck, liver or kidney cancer. CDR3 bases: TGTGCCAGCAGTCGGACAGGTCTTGGGGACATTCAGTACTTC. Translating it yields CASSRTGLGDIQYF.